This T cell receptor (beta chain) stems from a study of blood T cell repertoires in COVID-19. Study details: Samples of COVID-19 (acute and convalescent) were obtained from the United States, Italy and Spain. The analysed material was cDNA or gDNA that came from T cells, B-cell-depleted T cells, or PBMCs.

The CDR3 totals 14 residues. Germline values: CDR1 MNHNY, CDR2 SVGAGI (reference sequence). V was clipped by 6 bases and J by 5 bases, with 16 bases between them. Original processing methods: Nucleated cell number was recorded as an estimate derived from reference gene primer amplification. Sequencing was performed with immunoSEQ multiplex PCR; in TCRdb, only in-frame clones are kept and a portion is missing. V, J and clone size derive from that table, while D and trimming were established from the DNA sequence. Altogether some 150,000 clones are present, roughly 90% being singletons, with the ten largest covering approximately 2.4%.

The chain employs TRBV6-6 and TRBJ1-2; perhaps TRBD1 as D (5 bases). Sequencing was done on a sample of peripheral blood. This TCR was sampled from a human donor in a cohort sampled during active COVID-19. The DNA for the CDR3 is TGTGCCAGCAGCGGGACGGGAGGGCGGTATGGCTACACCTTC. This translates into CASSGTGGRYGYTF.